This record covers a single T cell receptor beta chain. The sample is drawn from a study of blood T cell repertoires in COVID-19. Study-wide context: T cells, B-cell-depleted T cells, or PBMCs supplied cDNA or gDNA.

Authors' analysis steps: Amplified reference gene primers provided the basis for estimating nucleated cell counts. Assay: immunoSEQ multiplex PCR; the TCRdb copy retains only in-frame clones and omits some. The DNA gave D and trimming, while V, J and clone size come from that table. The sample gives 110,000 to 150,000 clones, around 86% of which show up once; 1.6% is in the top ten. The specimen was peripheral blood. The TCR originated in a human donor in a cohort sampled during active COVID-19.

The CDR3 loop reads CASSAQIAQGAGTF. CDR3 nucleotides: TGTGCCAGCAGCGCCCAAATCGCTCAGGGGGCAGGCACCTTC. V gene TRBV7-2 combines with J gene TRBJ1-2, with 8 bases that match TRBD1. Losses at the gene ends were 5 bases for V and 13 bases for J; bases not matched to a gene: 15. Germline CDR1 reads SGHTA; CDR2 reads FQGNSA. The CDR3 spans 14 residues. Full variable domain (remainder filled in from reference TRBV7-2 and TRBJ1-2): GAGVSQSPSNKVTEKGKDVELRCDPISGHTALYWYRQSLGQGLEFLIYFQGNSAPDKSGLPSDRFSAERTGGSVSTLTIQRTQQEDSAVYLCASSAQIAQGAGTFGSGTRLTVV.